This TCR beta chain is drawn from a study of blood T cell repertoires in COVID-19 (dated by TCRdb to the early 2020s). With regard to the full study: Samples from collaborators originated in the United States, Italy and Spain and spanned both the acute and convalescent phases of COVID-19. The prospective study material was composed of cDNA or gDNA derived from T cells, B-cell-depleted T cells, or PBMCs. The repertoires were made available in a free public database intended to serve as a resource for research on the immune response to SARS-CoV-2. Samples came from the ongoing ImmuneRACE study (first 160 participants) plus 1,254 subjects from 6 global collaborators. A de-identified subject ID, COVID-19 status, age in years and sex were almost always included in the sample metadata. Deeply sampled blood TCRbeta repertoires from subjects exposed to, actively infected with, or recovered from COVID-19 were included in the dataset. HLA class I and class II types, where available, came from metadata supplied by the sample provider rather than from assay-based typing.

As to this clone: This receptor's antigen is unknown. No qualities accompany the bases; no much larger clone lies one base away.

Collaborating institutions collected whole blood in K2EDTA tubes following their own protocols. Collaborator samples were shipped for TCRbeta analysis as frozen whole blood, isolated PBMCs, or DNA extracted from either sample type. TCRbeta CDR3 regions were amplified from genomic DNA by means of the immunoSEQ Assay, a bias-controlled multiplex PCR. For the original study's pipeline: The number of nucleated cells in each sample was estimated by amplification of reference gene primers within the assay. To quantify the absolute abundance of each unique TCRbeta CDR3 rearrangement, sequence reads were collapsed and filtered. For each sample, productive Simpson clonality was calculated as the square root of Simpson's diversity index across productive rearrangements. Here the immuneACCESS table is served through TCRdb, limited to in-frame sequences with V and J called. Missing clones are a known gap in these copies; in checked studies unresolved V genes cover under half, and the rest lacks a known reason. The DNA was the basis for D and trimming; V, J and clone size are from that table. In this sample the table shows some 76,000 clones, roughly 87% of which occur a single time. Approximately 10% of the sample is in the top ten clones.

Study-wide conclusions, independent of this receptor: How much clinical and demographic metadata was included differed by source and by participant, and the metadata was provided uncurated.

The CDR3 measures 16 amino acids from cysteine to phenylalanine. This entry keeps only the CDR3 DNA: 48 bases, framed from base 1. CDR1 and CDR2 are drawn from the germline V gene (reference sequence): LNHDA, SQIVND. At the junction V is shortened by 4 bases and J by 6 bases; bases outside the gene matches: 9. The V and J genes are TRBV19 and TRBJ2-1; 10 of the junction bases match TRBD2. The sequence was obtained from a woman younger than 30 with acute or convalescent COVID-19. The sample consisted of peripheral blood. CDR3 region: CASSTFLAGAFNEQFF. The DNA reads TGTGCCAGTAGTACCTTCCTAGCGGGAGCATTCAATGAGCAGTTCTTC.